What follows are 7 T cell receptor beta chains derived from one specimen sequenced in a study of blood T cells in healthy people across ages (dated by TCRdb to the mid-2010s). Receptors were amplified or captured by 5' RACE. The second PCR ran for about 6 to 11 cycles and used a J-beta primer mix along with a sample-barcoded 5' primer. TCRdb reworked the public reads: Q25 trimming with fastp, MiXCR clone assembly, productive beta chains retained. Every entry covers one CDR3 protein and lists the most common genes and DNA from its rows. For this sample there are fewer than 2 million distinct CDR3 sequences; about two fifths appear just once. Under 25% of the sample goes to the ten largest clones. Material: blood. The receptors come from a human donor in good health.

This clonotype was picked up many times. J is TRBJ2-1 and V is TRBV29-1; D is unclear. The CDR3 contains 12 residues. CDR1 is SQVTM, CDR2 ANQGSEA, per germline. The V and J ends lost 0 bases and 5 bases respectively, with 5 bases between them. This CDR3 is CSVEDGHNEQFF. CDR3 in DNA: TGCAGCGTTGAAGATGGGCACAATGAGCAGTTCTTC.

The chain couples TRBV7-9 to TRBJ1-1; 7 bases fit TRBD1. This CDR3 comprises 17 residues. Germline V gene data show CDR1 as SEHNR and CDR2 as FQNEAQ (reference sequence). The ends lost 8 bases at V and 1 base at J; junction bases unmatched: 16. The CDR3 is CASGPRQGGLQNTEAFF. DNA for the CDR3: TGTGCCAGCGGCCCGCGACAGGGAGGGTTACAGAACACTGAAGCTTTCTTT. Drawing the rest from reference TRBV7-9 and TRBJ1-1, the complete variable domain is DTGVSQNPRHKITKRGQNVTFRCDPISEHNRLYWYRQTLGQGPEFLTYFQNEAQLEKSRLLSDRFSAERPKGSFSTLEIQRTEQGDSAMYLCASGPRQGGLQNTEAFFGQGTRLTVV.

The chain uses TRBV18 and TRBJ1-2; no definite D call. CDR1 KGHSH and CDR2 LQKENI come from the germline V gene. This CDR3 spans 12 amino acids. V was trimmed by 5 bases and J by 8 bases, leaving 12 bases between them. The CDR3: CASSSSIEGYTF. The CDR3 DNA sequence: TGTGCCAGCTCATCATCGATTGAGGGCTACACCTTC.

V gene TRBV29-1 combines with J gene TRBJ2-3; 9 positions match TRBD2. With V trimmed by 7 bases and J by 2 bases, 10 bases remained unmatched. This CDR3 spans 15 amino acids. Germline CDR1 and CDR2: SQVTM and ANQGSEA. In DNA, the CDR3 is TGCAGCGGTGTATCCCTAGCGGGGCTCACAGATACGCAGTATTTT. Its protein product is CSGVSLAGLTDTQYF.

The rearrangement joins TRBV5-1 to TRBJ2-3; perhaps TRBD2 as D (6 bases). The germline gives CDR1 SGHRS, CDR2 YFSETQ. Between the trimmed V and J ends, which lost 4 bases and 4 bases, there was a span of 16 bases. This CDR3 is built from 15 residues. The CDR3 DNA reads as TGCGCCAGCAGCGCGGAGGGCCGTTCCCCAGATACGCAGTATTTT. It codes for CASSAEGRSPDTQYF. Complete variable domain (other parts from reference TRBV5-1 and TRBJ2-3): KAGVTQTPRYLIKTRGQQVTLSCSPISGHRSVSWYQQTPGQGLQFLFEYFSETQRNKGNFPGRFSGRQFSNSRSEMNVSTLELGDSALYLCASSAEGRSPDTQYFGPGTRLTVL.

The chain uses TRBV9 and TRBJ2-5; possibly TRBD1 for D (8 bases). The CDR3 contains 16 residues. V shed 0 bases and J shed 1 base, with 13 bases lying between them. Per germline, CDR1 SGDLS and CDR2 YYNGEE. The CDR3 region has the DNA TGTGCCAGCAGCGTAGGGGGGGGACAGGCCCAAGAGACCCAGTACTTC. Its translation is CASSVGGGQAQETQYF. Together with reference TRBV9 and TRBJ2-5, the CDR3 gives the full variable domain: DSGVTQTPKHLITATGQRVTLRCSPRSGDLSVYWYQQSLDQGLQFLIQYYNGEERAKGNILERFSAQQFPDLHSELNLSSLELGDSALYFCASSVGGGQAQETQYFGPGTRLLVL.

The chain recombines TRBV18 with TRBJ2-1, with 8 nucleotides matching TRBD1. CDR1 is KGHSH and CDR2 is LQKENI in the germline V gene. This CDR3 has 16 amino acids. V gave up 0 bases and J gave up 3 bases; unmatched junction bases: 4. Here the CDR3 reads CASSPPTGQVYNEQFF. In nucleotides, the CDR3 is TGTGCCAGCTCACCACCTACGGGACAGGTCTACAATGAGCAGTTCTTC.